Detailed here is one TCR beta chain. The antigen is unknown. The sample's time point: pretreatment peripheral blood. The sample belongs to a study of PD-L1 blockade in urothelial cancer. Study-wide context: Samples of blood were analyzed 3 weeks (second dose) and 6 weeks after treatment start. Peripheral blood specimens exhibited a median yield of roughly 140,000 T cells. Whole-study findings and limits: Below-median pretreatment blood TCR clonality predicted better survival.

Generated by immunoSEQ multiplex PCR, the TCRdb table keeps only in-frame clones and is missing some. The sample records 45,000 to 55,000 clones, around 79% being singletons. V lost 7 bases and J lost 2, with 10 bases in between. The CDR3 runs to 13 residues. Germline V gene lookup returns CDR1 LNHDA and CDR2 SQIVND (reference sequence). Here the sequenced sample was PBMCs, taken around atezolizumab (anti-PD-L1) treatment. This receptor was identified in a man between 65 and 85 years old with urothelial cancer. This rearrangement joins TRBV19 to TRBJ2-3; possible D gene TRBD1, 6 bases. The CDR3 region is CASTNRVTDTQYF. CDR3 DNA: TGTGCCAGTACTAACAGGGTCACAGATACGCAGTATTTT.